This is a list of T cell receptor beta chains from one sample in a study of T cell changes during pregnancy in multiple sclerosis. The method was immunoSEQ multiplex PCR; TCRdb's version includes in-frame clones alone and lacks a portion of them. The sample comprises about 67,000 clones, approximately 90% of which are singletons, and 1.5% rests with the top ten. The specimen was peripheral blood, collected in the third trimester of pregnancy. Receptor source: a female donor with multiple sclerosis, enrolled in a pregnancy study. Each CDR3 is given with its conserved first and last residue. D genes are given only for firm matches. Size is stated for part of the rows, as once, few or many counts, or as a class when the clone is expanded.

NA TRBJ2-7 TRBV5-6 NA CASSLEPFARRDAYEQYF TGTGCCAGCAGCTTGGAGCCTTTCGCGAGGAGGGACGCCTACGAGCAGTACTTC
NA TRBJ2-1 TRBV4-3 NA CASSQEGSSYNEQFF TGCGCCAGCAGCCAAGAAGGGAGCTCCTACAATGAGCAGTTCTTC
NA TRBJ1-5 TRBV6-8 NA CASSLDRRNQPQHF TGTGCCAGCAGTCTAGACAGGCGCAATCAGCCCCAGCATTTT
NA TRBJ2-1 TRBV7-6 NA CASSLVSGTYNEQFF TGTGCCAGCAGCTTAGTCTCGGGGACTTACAATGAGCAGTTCTTC
TRBD1 TRBJ1-2 TRBV27 NA CASSPTTGGFYGYTF TGTGCCAGCAGTCCGACGACAGGGGGCTTTTATGGCTACACCTTC
TRBD2 TRBJ2-2 TRBV9 NA CASSAERLADTGELFF TGTGCCAGCAGCGCAGAGAGACTAGCGGACACCGGGGAGCTGTTTTTT
TRBD1 TRBJ1-3 TRBV7-9 NA CASSLRQTGGAFGNTIYF TGTGCCAGCAGCTTAAGACAAACAGGGGGCGCTTTTGGAAACACCATATATTTT
NA TRBJ1-1 TRBV19 NA CASKGVMNTEAFF TGTGCCAGTAAGGGGGTAATGAACACTGAAGCTTTCTTT
NA TRBJ2-5 TRBV10-1 NA CASSERTVTKETQYF TGCGCCAGCAGTGAACGGACTGTGACAAAAGAGACCCAGTACTTC
TRBD2 TRBJ2-1 TRBV5-1 NA CASSLELAANEQFF TGCGCCAGCAGCTTGGAGCTAGCGGCGAATGAGCAGTTCTTC
NA TRBJ2-7 TRBV9 NA CASSVDPGAGNEQYF TGTGCCAGCAGCGTAGATCCAGGGGCTGGAAACGAGCAGTACTTC
NA TRBJ1-5 TRBV19 NA CASRLTVYSNQPQHF TGTGCCAGTAGGCTGACAGTTTATAGCAATCAGCCCCAGCATTTT
NA TRBJ1-6 TRBV27 NA CASSLGSSYNSPLHF TGTGCCAGCAGTTTAGGGAGCTCCTATAATTCACCCCTCCACTTT
NA TRBJ1-6 TRBV7-9 NA CASSLRSDFGSPLHF TGTGCCAGCAGCTTAAGGTCTGACTTTGGGTCACCCCTCCACTTT
TRBD1 TRBJ1-4 TRBV28 once CASGPRGVTGGNEKLFF TGTGCCAGCGGCCCTCGGGGGGTGACAGGGGGCAATGAAAAACTGTTTTTT
TRBD1 TRBJ1-3 TRBV19 NA CASGQGVGNTIYF TGTGCCAGTGGACAGGGAGTGGGAAACACCATATATTTT
NA TRBJ1-2 TRBV7-9 NA CASSVGPGTVDGYTF TGTGCCAGCAGCGTTGGACCGGGAACGGTAGATGGCTACACCTTC
NA TRBJ1-1 TRBV5-1 NA CASSLVVNTEAFF TGCGCCAGCAGCTTAGTAGTAAACACTGAAGCTTTCTTT
NA TRBJ1-2 TRBV7-2 once CASSLAAGRGYTF TGTGCCAGCAGCTTAGCAGCAGGTCGCGGCTACACCTTC
NA TRBJ2-3 TRBV7-2 NA CASSPGGRETDTQYF TGTGCCAGCAGCCCCGGAGGACGGGAAACAGATACGCAGTATTTT
NA TRBJ2-2 TRBV9 NA CASSVDPPHGGSTGELFF TGTGCCAGCAGCGTAGATCCCCCCCACGGGGGATCCACCGGGGAGCTGTTTTTT
NA TRBJ1-6 TRBV27 NA CASSLGGSYNSPLHF TGTGCCAGCAGTTTGGGGGGGTCCTATAATTCACCCCTCCACTTT
NA TRBJ2-3 TRBV9 NA CASSPLGRAGNTDTQYF TGTGCCAGCAGCCCTCTAGGAAGAGCGGGCAACACAGATACGCAGTATTTT
TRBD1 TRBJ1-2 TRBV19 few CASSNIVQGSLGYTF TGTGCCAGTAGTAATATAGTACAGGGGTCCCTCGGCTACACCTTC
TRBD1 TRBJ2-1 TRBV6-1 NA CASRMDRGRLPQFF TGTGCCAGCAGAATGGACAGGGGGCGCCTCCCACAGTTCTTC
TRBD2 TRBJ2-7 TRBV4-1 NA CASSQETSQSYEQYF TGCGCCAGCAGCCAAGAGACTAGCCAATCCTACGAGCAGTACTTC
NA TRBJ2-3 TRBV7-9 NA CASSARLESTDTQYF TGTGCCAGCAGCGCCCGACTAGAAAGCACAGATACGCAGTATTTT
NA TRBJ1-1 TRBV19 NA CASSKILRVGGENTEAFF TGTGCCAGTAGTAAAATTCTCCGGGTAGGCGGAGAGAACACTGAAGCTTTCTTT
TRBD1 TRBJ2-5 TRBV7-9 NA CASSSSDRGIQETQYF TGTGCCAGCAGCTCATCGGACAGGGGGATCCAAGAGACCCAGTACTTC
TRBD1 TRBJ1-2 TRBV6-5 NA CASSSGTVGQYGYTF TGTGCCAGCAGTAGTGGGACAGTTGGGCAATATGGCTACACCTTC
NA TRBJ1-3 TRBV5-1 NA CASSLERLSGNTIYF TGCGCCAGCAGCTTGGAGAGGTTATCTGGAAACACCATATATTTT
NA TRBJ2-3 TRBV13 once CASSLGVFTDTQYF TGTGCCAGCAGCTTAGGCGTCTTCACAGATACGCAGTATTTT
NA TRBJ1-2 TRBV6-6 NA CASRLQRGWIDGYTF TGTGCCAGCAGATTACAGCGGGGCTGGATAGATGGCTACACCTTC
NA TRBJ1-5 TRBV28 NA CASSDDNNQPQHF TGTGCCAGCAGTGACGACAACAATCAGCCCCAGCATTTT
NA TRBJ2-3 TRBV6-1 NA CASSRTGGTADTQYF TGTGCCAGCAGTCGGACCGGGGGTACGGCAGATACGCAGTATTTT
TRBD2 TRBJ2-7 TRBV5-4 once CASSRAGGKHEQYF TGTGCCAGCAGCCGGGCGGGGGGGAAGCACGAGCAGTACTTC
TRBD2 TRBJ2-7 TRBV5-1 once CASSGGTSGSFNEQYF TGCGCCAGCAGCGGAGGGACTAGCGGGAGTTTCAACGAGCAGTACTTC
TRBD1 TRBJ2-3 TRBV10-2 NA CASRRNLGDRGYF TGCGCCAGCAGAAGGAATTTAGGGGACAGGGGGTATTTT
TRBD1 TRBJ1-4 TRBV2 NA CASSGTGNEKLFF TGTGCCAGCTCCGGGACAGGGAATGAAAAACTGTTTTTT
TRBD1 TRBJ2-7 TRBV10-3 NA CAIGVSGTGGEQYF TGTGCCATCGGAGTTTCCGGGACAGGGGGCGAGCAGTACTTC
NA TRBJ2-7 TRBV27 NA CASKRGGYEQYF TGTGCCAGCAAGAGGGGGGGCTACGAGCAGTACTTC